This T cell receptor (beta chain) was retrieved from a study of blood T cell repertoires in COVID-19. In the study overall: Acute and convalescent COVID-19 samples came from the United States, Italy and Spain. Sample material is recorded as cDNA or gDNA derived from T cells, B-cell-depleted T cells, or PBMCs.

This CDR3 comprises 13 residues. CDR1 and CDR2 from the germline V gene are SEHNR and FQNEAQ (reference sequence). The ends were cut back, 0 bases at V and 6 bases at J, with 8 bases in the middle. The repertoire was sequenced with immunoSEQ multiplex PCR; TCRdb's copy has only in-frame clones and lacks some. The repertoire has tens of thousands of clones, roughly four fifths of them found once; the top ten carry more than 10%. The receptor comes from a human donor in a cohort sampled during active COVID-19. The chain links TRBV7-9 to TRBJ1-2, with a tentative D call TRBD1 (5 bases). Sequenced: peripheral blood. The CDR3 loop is CASSLARADGYTF. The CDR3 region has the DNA TGTGCCAGCAGCTTAGCCAGGGCGGATGGCTACACCTTC.